The entry below describes one TCR beta chain. The antigen is undetermined. PCR used 60 Vbeta primers and 13 Jbeta primers. The method was immunoSEQ multiplex PCR; TCRdb's version includes in-frame clones alone and lacks a portion of them. The table has some 170,000 clones, roughly 87% seen once; the top ten hold over 4%. The data were obtained in a study of cytomegalovirus exposure and HLA in healthy donors. Overall study: Unique TCRs from HLA-typed donors, roughly 87 million of them, were held in an early data release. Broader study findings: Later analysis revealed greater clonal expansion in HLA-associated TCR beta chains than in equally common others. The classifier, whose performance was assessed in both the original and validation cohorts, reportedly diagnosed cytomegalovirus status with high specificity and sensitivity. It was confirmed in vitro that a few of the CMV-associated chains were specific for CMV antigens.

CDR1 and CDR2 (germline): MNHEY, SVGAGI. This CDR3 region has 16 residues. V lost 0 bases to trimming and J lost 0 bases, with 11 bases between them. Sample: PBMCs. The chain is built from TRBV6-5 and TRBJ1-1; a possible D gene is TRBD1 (6 bases). This clonotype originated in a man aged 45 to 65 in good health and CMV-seropositive. The CDR3 nucleotides read TGTGCCAGCAGTTACTCGAAAGGGGGGGTGAACACTGAAGCTTTCTTT. It encodes CASSYSKGGVNTEAFF.